Below, 17 T cell receptor beta chains from the same sample are listed, as sequenced in a study of shared clonotypes between healthy human individuals. The table came from immunoSEQ multiplex PCR; TCRdb's copy has only in-frame clones and leaves some out. The repertoire includes more than 90,000 clones, 67% of them detected once, and about 45% sits in the top ten. The source material was memory CD8+ T cells sorted from blood. Specified subset: CD45RO+ cells pooled with CCR7-negative TemRA cells. The receptors come from a man aged 25 to 40 in good health.

This chain links TRBV6-1 with TRBJ1-2; maybe TRBD1 (5 bases). The length of the CDR3 is 15 residues. Germline V lookup: CDR1 MNHNS, CDR2 SASEGT. Trimming cost V 7 bases and J 3 bases, with 18 bases left between them. CDR3 sequence reads: CASMEGRGLDYGYTF. As DNA, the CDR3 is TGTGCCAGCATGGAGGGTAGGGGCCTGGACTATGGCTACACCTTC.

The V call is TRBV29-1, the J call TRBJ1-2; TRBD1 aligns across 8 bases. Germline V gives CDR1 SQVTM, CDR2 ANQGSEA. This CDR3 comprises 11 residues. Losses at the gene ends were 6 bases for V and 8 bases for J; bases not matched to a gene: 5. The CDR3 bases are TGCAGCGTGACAGGGGATCGGGGCTACACCTTC. As protein: CSVTGDRGYTF.

The V call is TRBV6-9, the J call TRBJ2-4, with TRBD2 matching over 11 bases. The CDR3 sequence is 17 residues long. V lost 1 base to trimming and J lost 2 bases; unmatched junction nucleotides: 4. Germline V gene sequence: CDR1 MNHGY, CDR2 SVAAGI. The CDR3 reads CASSYLGLADSKNIQYF. CDR3 DNA: TGTGCCAGCAGTTATTTGGGACTAGCGGATTCCAAAAACATTCAGTACTTC.

This chain connects TRBV15 to TRBJ1-1; D is ambiguous. CDR3 length: 13 residues. V lost 5 bases, J lost 1 base, and 8 bases lay in between. In germline, CDR1 is LNHNV, CDR2 YYDKDF (reference sequence). This chain's CDR3 is CATSSCGNTEAFF. CDR3 sequence (DNA): TGTGCCACCAGCTCGTGTGGGAACACTGAAGCTTTCTTT.

The chain employs TRBV6-5 and TRBJ2-7; no firm D call. Germline V gives CDR1 MNHEY, CDR2 SVGAGI. V was shortened by 4 bases and J by 4 bases, with 8 bases between the two germline ends. The CDR3 loop spans 12 amino acids. The CDR3 bases are TGTGCCAGCAGTTCTGGTGGGTACGAGCAGTACTTC. Encoded protein: CASSSGGYEQYF.

This chain links TRBV28 with TRBJ2-1; a possible D gene is TRBD2 (5 bases). V lost 5 bases and J lost 2, with 22 bases in between. Germline CDR1 is MDHEN and CDR2 is SYDVKM. The CDR3 runs 18 residues. The CDR3 DNA follows: TGTGCCAGCAGTCAATTCCCCCCGACCTCCGGGACCTACAATGAGCAGTTCTTC. Protein sequence: CASSQFPPTSGTYNEQFF.

The V gene is TRBV5-4, the J gene TRBJ2-2, with 7 bases aligning to TRBD1. V was clipped by 0 bases and J by 6 bases; unmatched bases: 5. Germline CDR1 reads SGHNT; CDR2 reads YYREEE (reference sequence). The CDR3 sequence is 15 residues long. The CDR3 sequence is CASSLEGAGPGELFF. In nucleotides, the CDR3 is TGTGCCAGCAGCTTGGAGGGGGCTGGCCCCGGGGAGCTGTTTTTT.

In its sample, this clone was seen once. V is TRBV7-2 and J is TRBJ2-7; tentatively, D is TRBD2 (6 bases). From germline, CDR1 is SGHTA and CDR2 FQGNSA. Trimming pared 5 bases from V and 2 bases from J, leaving 13 bases between. The CDR3 totals 14 residues. This CDR3 is CASSPTAGTYEQYF. The DNA of the CDR3 is TGTGCCAGCAGCCCGACGGCGGGAACCTACGAGCAGTACTTC. Filled out from reference TRBV7-2 and TRBJ2-7, the complete variable domain reads GAGVSQSPSNKVTEKGKDVELRCDPISGHTALYWYRQSLGQGLEFLIYFQGNSAPDKSGLPSDRFSAERTGGSVSTLTIQRTQQEDSAVYLCASSPTAGTYEQYFGPGTRLTVT.

The rearrangement uses TRBV7-8 and TRBJ1-3; 9 bases line up with TRBD1. Germline V CDR1 and CDR2: SGHVS, FQNEAQ. The junction had 8 bases not matched to a gene; V was cut back by 4 bases and J by 4 bases. The CDR3 runs to 16 residues. The CDR3 coding sequence is TGTGCCAGCAGCTCTACCGGGACAGGGTTGGGAAACACCATATATTTT. Amino acids: CASSSTGTGLGNTIYF.

This clone has only a few counts. This chain uses TRBV11-2 with TRBJ1-2; 10 bases agree with TRBD1. The germline V gene encodes CDR1 SGHAT and CDR2 FQNNGV. Germline trimming cut 3 bases from V and 5 bases from J; bases unmatched to any gene: 9. The CDR3 consists of 16 residues. The CDR3 protein is CASSFSGQGIVYGYTF. CDR3 bases: TGTGCCAGCAGCTTTTCGGGACAGGGGATTGTTTATGGCTACACCTTC.

The table lists this clone with a count of one. The gene calls are TRBV27 and TRBJ1-1; D possibly corresponds to TRBD1 (6 bases). The CDR3 is 14 amino acids. Per the germline V gene, CDR1 is MNHEY and CDR2 is SMNVEV (reference sequence). V was clipped by 6 bases and J by 1 base, with 12 bases between them. CDR3 sequence (DNA): TGTGCCAGCAGAACGGGACACCAGAACACTGAAGCTTTCTTT. Protein: CASRTGHQNTEAFF.

This clone was counted at least ten times. The chain is built from TRBV7-9 and TRBJ2-1, with D hard to call. Germline CDR1 is SEHNR and CDR2 is FQNEAQ (reference sequence). This CDR3 region has 15 residues. V lost 5 bases to trimming and J lost 0 bases, with 11 bases between them. DNA of the CDR3: TGTGCCAGCAGCCCCGCCAGGAGCTCCTACAATGAGCAGTTCTTC. It yields the protein CASSPARSSYNEQFF.

This clone was seen a single time. The chain recombines TRBV27 with TRBJ2-7, with 12 positions matching TRBD2. Germline V gene lookup returns CDR1 MNHEY and CDR2 SMNVEV (reference sequence). V lost 8 bases and J lost 7; bases outside the gene matches: 9. This CDR3 is 14 amino acids long. The CDR3 here is CASSRLAGAEEQYF. DNA of the CDR3: TGTGCCAGCTCCCGACTAGCGGGAGCGGAAGAGCAGTACTTC.

This clone has just one count. The chain recombines TRBV6-1 with TRBJ1-3; D is ambiguous. The CDR3 has 14 residues. In germline, CDR1 is MNHNS, CDR2 SASEGT. The V and J ends lost 10 bases and 1 base respectively, with 14 bases between them. This CDR3 reads CATYRRRSGNTIYF. CDR3 nucleotide sequence: TGTGCCACATATCGACGGAGATCTGGAAACACCATATATTTT.

This clone was seen only once. The rearrangement uses TRBV7-2 and TRBJ2-1; TRBD2 is a possible D gene (5 bases). This CDR3 has 18 residues. V lost 5 bases, J lost 0 bases, and 20 bases lay in between. Germline V lookup: CDR1 SGHTA, CDR2 FQGNSA. The CDR3 sequence is CASSLGLGGGSSYNEQFF. The CDR3 bases are TGTGCCAGCAGCCTCGGTTTGGGTGGTGGGAGCTCCTACAATGAGCAGTTCTTC. Full variable domain (remainder filled in from reference TRBV7-2 and TRBJ2-1): GAGVSQSPSNKVTEKGKDVELRCDPISGHTALYWYRQSLGQGLEFLIYFQGNSAPDKSGLPSDRFSAERTGGSVSTLTIQRTQQEDSAVYLCASSLGLGGGSSYNEQFFGPGTRLTVL.

The rearrangement uses TRBV15 and TRBJ2-5; D is perhaps TRBD2 (6 bases). Germline V lookup: CDR1 LNHNV, CDR2 YYDKDF (reference sequence). The CDR3 length is 13 residues. V lost 3 bases and J lost 5, with 10 bases in between. This CDR3 is CATSSGGDETQYF. The CDR3 DNA sequence: TGTGCCACCAGCAGTGGAGGGGACGAGACCCAGTACTTC.

Only a few counts were recorded for this clone. The J gene is TRBJ1-3, the V gene TRBV4-3; D uncertain. This CDR3 is 15 amino acids long. The V end was cut by 2 bases, the J end by 8 bases, with 16 bases between. The V gene's germline CDR1 is LGHNA and CDR2 YSLEER. CDR3 sequence: CASSQTPLGGYTIYF. The DNA for the CDR3 is TGCGCCAGCAGCCAAACCCCATTAGGAGGTTACACCATATATTTT.